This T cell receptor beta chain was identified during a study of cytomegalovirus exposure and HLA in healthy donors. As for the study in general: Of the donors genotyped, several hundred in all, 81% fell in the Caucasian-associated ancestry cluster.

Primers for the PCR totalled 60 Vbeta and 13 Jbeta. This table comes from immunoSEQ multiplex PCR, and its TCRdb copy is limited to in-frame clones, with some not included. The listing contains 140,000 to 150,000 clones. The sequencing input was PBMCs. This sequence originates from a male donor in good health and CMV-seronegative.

DNA for the CDR3: TGTGCCAGTACGACTAGCTCCTACAATGAGCAGTTCTTC. Amino acids: CASTTSSYNEQFF. This rearrangement joins TRBV19 to TRBJ2-1; weak D call: TRBD2 (6 bases). The CDR3 runs to 13 residues. Germline V gene data show CDR1 as LNHDA and CDR2 as SQIVND (reference sequence). The V gene lost 7 bases and the J gene lost 0 bases, with 7 bases spanning the gap.